This T cell receptor (beta chain) was identified in a study of T cell repertoires in cytomegalovirus infection. Study-wide results and caveats: Clonotypes of TCR beta that were HLA-C-restricted and CMV-specific dominated the ex vivo response.

From the reads, TCRdb called clonotypes with MiXCR, one entry per CDR3 protein. Among nearly 550,000 distinct CDR3 sequences, about 15% were seen once, and the ten largest hold roughly 25%. For this clonotype: Its antigen is unidentified.

Trimming removed 4 bases from V and 0 bases from J, with 12 bases in between. The CDR3 loop spans 15 amino acids. In germline, CDR1 is SEHNR, CDR2 FQNEAQ (reference sequence). The gene calls are TRBV7-9 and TRBJ1-2, with a weak D call TRBD1 (5 bases). The sample comprised CD8+ T cells from PBMCs. The source of this sequence is a human donor in good health (CMV status not recorded). Some clones in this sample may be carry-over from other donors' samples. The CDR3 sequence: CASSSGRGANYGYTF. DNA of the CDR3: TGTGCCAGCAGCTCAGGGCGCGGGGCTAACTATGGCTACACCTTC.